Included here is one T cell receptor (beta chain) sequence, with context. This may be a read error, as it is one base from a much larger clone. The data originate from a study of neurological immune-mediated disorders. Across the whole study: Relapsing-remitting patients made up 31 of the 34 multiple sclerosis patients, and secondary progressive patients made up 3.

The cDNA was produced through 5'RACE with 10-nucleotide random UMIs. TCRdb processed the 5' RACE reads anew with MiXCR; each CDR3 protein has one entry. The table has 50,000 to 70,000 distinct CDR3 sequences, roughly 4.3% seen once. Germline V lookup: CDR1 ENHRY, CDR2 SYGVKD. This CDR3 region has 14 residues. The J gene is TRBJ1-1, the V gene TRBV10-3; 9 positions match TRBD1. Sequencing used PBMCs. This TCR derives from a man aged 30-40 years with multiple sclerosis. For the CDR3, the DNA is TGTGCCGTCACCTCCACAGGGGGCAGAACTGAAGCTTCCTTT. It encodes CAVTSTGGRTEASF.